The text below deals with one TCR beta chain. Its antigen is unidentified. One entry per CDR3 protein, called by TCRdb with MiXCR from the RT-PCR reads. In the table there are hundreds of thousands of distinct CDR3 sequences, 12% to 15% of which are singletons. The data belong to a study of response to subunit inactivated influenza vaccine. Study conclusions and caveats: Authors suggested that a seasonal influenza vaccination recruits few new T cells each time.

The source was PBMCs from blood, collected 14 to 15 days before vaccination. This TCR came from a man in his forties or fifties who received an inactivated influenza vaccine.

This chain's CDR3 is CASSRNPTNEKLFF. Written as DNA, the CDR3 is TGCGCCAGCAGCCGAAACCCAACTAATGAAAAACTGTTTTTT. The chain uses TRBV5-1 and TRBJ1-4, with unresolved D. From germline, CDR1 is SGHRS and CDR2 YFSETQ. Trimming cost V 4 bases and J 0 bases, with 7 bases left between them. There are 14 residues in the CDR3.